This T cell receptor (beta chain) was retrieved from a study of beta chain features in type 1 diabetes listed by TCRdb under 2018. Study-wide context: No differences in mean age, gender distribution, total cell number or subset yield were found between patients and healthy donors. The study compared TCRB repertoires of sorted circulating CD4+ T cell subsets between recently diagnosed type 1 diabetes patients and matched healthy donors. A total of around 110,000,000 sorted cells were examined across all samples, and RNA yield correlated strongly with the number of cells per subset. Regulatory and stem cell-like memory subsets were isolated from only 8 patients and about eight healthy donors, whereas naive and central memory subsets came from all 30 or so donors. Points the paper makes about the study in general: Because cDNA was sequenced instead of genomic DNA, highly expressing activated cells could be over-represented, though the groups showed no difference in activation or CD3 levels. Naive, central memory and regulatory TCRB repertoires appeared to be more similar among patients than among healthy donors. Shorter templates might have been favored by PCR, but patient and control samples were amplified and corrected together, so both groups would have been affected equally by any skew. A moderate but significant shortening of TCRB CDR3 length was observed in type 1 diabetes patients in all four CD4+ subsets. At VDJ recombination sites, type 1 diabetes patients had fewer insertions and more deleted nucleotides, which implies abnormalities in thymic rearrangement. Because the HLA sub-analyses included only small numbers of individuals, any influence of HLA type on TCRB rearrangement was left unresolved.

The entire isolated RNA was reverse transcribed using the High Capacity cDNA Reverse Transcription Kit, and thus expressed TCRB transcripts were sequenced. Naive, central memory and regulatory T cell samples underwent deep immunoSEQ sequencing, averaging around 4 million total reads per sample. After sorted cells were lysed in RLT buffer, RNA was extracted with DNase-treated RNeasy Micro or Mini kits, with the choice depending on cell number. To prevent cross-contamination, each cell subset was processed individually, whereas patient and healthy donor samples were processed jointly. The immunoSEQ multiplex PCR was used to amplify TCRB sequences from cDNA, yielding 87-bp fragments that span the CDR3 region. Sequencing of the amplicons was performed on the Illumina HiSeq platform. In the authors' own workflow: Synthetic template baselines were used to correct PCR bias computationally, reads within Hamming distance 2 were collapsed, and singletons that could not be merged were discarded. Reads were aligned against IMGT to assign V, D and J genes, CDR3 length and insertions or deletions at six rearrangement sites. Within each subset, clonotype counts were normalized to sorted cell number, and only after that were true diversity and Gini coefficients computed with the tcR R package. The overlap coefficient, calculated on TCRB nucleotide sequences, was used to measure repertoire sharing. Out-of-frame TCRB sequences from naive cells were analyzed to stand in for the pre-selection repertoire. In TCRdb, the immuneACCESS table is reduced to in-frame sequences with V and J assigned. These tables do not hold every clone; where another copy was compared, an unresolved V gene accounts for under half, and the others remain unexplained. That table is the source of V, J and clone size, and D and trimming were worked out from the DNA. The sample table lists 900,000 or so clones, roughly 15% of them with a count of one. The ten largest clones add up to 0.02% to 0.03% of the sample.

A single peripheral blood draw of 95 to 150 mL on average was collected from each donor into heparinised tubes. Naive, central memory, regulatory and stem cell-like memory CD4+ T cells were sorted on a BD FACSAria II using a panel including CD45RO, CCR7, CD25, CD127, CD95 and CD27. Purity was above 95% for every sorted population. Right away, PBMCs were isolated by Lymphoprep density gradient centrifugation and were stained directly, with no culture step. So that batch effects would be minimized, each experiment stained and sorted samples in pairs, pairing one healthy donor with one patient. Notes on this clone: This receptor's antigen is unknown. The sample holds no much larger clone one base away, and base qualities are not on file.

Sequenced input: naive CD4+ T cells from blood. The cell subset or site tag for this specimen amounts to: true naive CD4+ T cells. This sequence originates from a woman under 30 in good health.

The bases are TGCAGCGTTTCTAGCGGGATCCTCACAGATACGCAGTATTTT. Translated, this gives CSVSSGILTDTQYF. The chain is made from TRBV29-1 and TRBJ2-3; the central 9 bases match TRBD2. Sequences SQVTM (CDR1) and ANQGSEA (CDR2) are obtained from the germline V gene. V is pruned by 5 bases and J by 2 bases, leaving 5 bases of the junction without a gene match. The CDR3 sequence holds 14 residues, the cysteine and phenylalanine included. The retained sequence is limited to the CDR3, 42 bases, with the frame set at the first base.